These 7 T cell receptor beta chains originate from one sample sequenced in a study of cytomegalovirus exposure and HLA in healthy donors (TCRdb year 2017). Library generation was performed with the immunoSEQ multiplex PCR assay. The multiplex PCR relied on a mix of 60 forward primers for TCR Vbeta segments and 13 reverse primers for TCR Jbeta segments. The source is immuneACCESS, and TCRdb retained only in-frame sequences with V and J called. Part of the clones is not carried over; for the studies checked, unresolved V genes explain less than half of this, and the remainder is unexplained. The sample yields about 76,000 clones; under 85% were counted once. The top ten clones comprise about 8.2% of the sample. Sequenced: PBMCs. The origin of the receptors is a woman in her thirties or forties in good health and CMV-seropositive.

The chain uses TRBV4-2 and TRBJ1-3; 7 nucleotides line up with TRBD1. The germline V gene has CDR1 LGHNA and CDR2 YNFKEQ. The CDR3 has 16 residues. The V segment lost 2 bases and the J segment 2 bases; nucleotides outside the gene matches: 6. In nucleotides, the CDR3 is TGTGCCAGCAGCCAATTCTCCCAGGGGGCTGGAAACACCATATATTTT. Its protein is CASSQFSQGAGNTIYF.

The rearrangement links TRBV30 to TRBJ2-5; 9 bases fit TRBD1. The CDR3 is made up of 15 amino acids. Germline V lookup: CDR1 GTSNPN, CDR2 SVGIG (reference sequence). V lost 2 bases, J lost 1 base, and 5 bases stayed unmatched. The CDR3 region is CAWSLQTGGQETQYF. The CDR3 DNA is TGTGCCTGGAGTCTCCAGACAGGGGGCCAAGAGACCCAGTACTTC.

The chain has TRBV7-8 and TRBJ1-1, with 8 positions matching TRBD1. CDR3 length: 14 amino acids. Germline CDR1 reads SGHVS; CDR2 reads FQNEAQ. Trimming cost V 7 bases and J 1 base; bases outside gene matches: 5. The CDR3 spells CASTRDRGNTEAFF. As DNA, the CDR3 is TGTGCCAGCACCCGTGACAGGGGGAACACTGAAGCTTTCTTT.

The CDR3 nucleotides are TGCGCCAGCAGCGGCCAGGAAAACACTGAAGCTTTCTTT. It specifies CASSGQENTEAFF. The chain carries TRBV5-1 and TRBJ1-1, with no clear D. The CDR3 runs to 13 residues. Germline-derived CDR1 and CDR2 are SGHRS and YFSETQ. V lost 4 bases, J lost 2 bases, and 9 bases lay in between.

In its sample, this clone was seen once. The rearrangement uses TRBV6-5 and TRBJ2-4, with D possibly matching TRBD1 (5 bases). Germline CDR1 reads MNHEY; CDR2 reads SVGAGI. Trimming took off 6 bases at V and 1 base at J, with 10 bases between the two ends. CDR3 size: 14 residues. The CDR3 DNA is TGTGCCAGCAGGGGGCTCGGGGCCAAAAACATTCAGTACTTC. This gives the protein CASRGLGAKNIQYF.

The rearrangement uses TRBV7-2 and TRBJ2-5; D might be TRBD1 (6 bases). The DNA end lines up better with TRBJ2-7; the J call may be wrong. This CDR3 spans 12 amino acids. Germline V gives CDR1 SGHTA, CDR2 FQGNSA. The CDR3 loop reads CASSPDRGEQYF. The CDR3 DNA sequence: TGTGCCAGCAGCCCGGACAGAGGCGAGCAGTACTTC.

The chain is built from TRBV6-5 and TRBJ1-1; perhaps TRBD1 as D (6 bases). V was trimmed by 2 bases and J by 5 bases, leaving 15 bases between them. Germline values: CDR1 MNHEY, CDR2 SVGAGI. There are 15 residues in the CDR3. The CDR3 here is CASSYAERGGTEAFF. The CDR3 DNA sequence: TGTGCCAGCAGTTACGCTGAAAGGGGGGGGACTGAAGCTTTCTTT.